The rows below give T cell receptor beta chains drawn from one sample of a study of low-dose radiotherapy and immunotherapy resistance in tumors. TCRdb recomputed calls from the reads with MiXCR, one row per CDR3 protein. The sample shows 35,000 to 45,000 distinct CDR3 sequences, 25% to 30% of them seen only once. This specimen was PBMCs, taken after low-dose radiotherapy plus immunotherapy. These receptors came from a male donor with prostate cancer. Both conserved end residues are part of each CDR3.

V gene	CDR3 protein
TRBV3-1	CASSLSGTSGIREQFF
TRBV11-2	CASSPTSAFNEQFF
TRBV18	CASSPPRSVLGETQYF
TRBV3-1	CASSTTRNSYEQYF
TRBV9	CASSIGTGPTDTQYF
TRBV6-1	CASRRTDMNTEAFF
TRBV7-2	CASSRSRTQYF
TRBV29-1	CGDQRQGAGGYTF
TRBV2	CASSELGVSNQPQHF
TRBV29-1	CSVESLTSGGSYEQYF